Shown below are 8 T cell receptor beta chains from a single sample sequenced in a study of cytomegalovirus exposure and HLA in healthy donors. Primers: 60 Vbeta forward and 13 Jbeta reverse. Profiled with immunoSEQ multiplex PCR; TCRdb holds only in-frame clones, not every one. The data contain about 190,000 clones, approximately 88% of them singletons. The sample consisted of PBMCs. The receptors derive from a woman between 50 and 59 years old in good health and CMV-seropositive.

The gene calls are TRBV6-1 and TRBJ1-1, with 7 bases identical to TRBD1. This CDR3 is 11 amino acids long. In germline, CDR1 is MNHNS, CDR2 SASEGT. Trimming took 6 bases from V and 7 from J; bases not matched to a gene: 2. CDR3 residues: CASSRDSEAFF. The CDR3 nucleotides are TGTGCCAGCAGCCGGGACAGTGAAGCTTTCTTT.

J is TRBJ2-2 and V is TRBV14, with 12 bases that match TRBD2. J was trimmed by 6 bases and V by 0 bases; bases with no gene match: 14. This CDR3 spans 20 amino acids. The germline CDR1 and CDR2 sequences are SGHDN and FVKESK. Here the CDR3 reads CASSQDYRGLAGYWAGELFF. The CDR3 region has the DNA TGTGCCAGCAGCCAAGATTACCGTGGACTAGCGGGGTATTGGGCCGGGGAGCTGTTTTTT. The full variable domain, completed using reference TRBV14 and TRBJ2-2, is EAGVTQFPSHSVIEKGQTVTLRCDPISGHDNLYWYRRVMGKEIKFLLHFVKESKQDESGMPNNRFLAERTGGTYSTLKVQPAELEDSGVYFCASSQDYRGLAGYWAGELFFGEGSRLTVL.

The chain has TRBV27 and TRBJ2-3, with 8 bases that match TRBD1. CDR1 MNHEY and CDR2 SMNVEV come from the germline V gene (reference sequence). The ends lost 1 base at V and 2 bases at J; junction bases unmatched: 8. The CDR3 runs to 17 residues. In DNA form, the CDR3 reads TGTGCCAGCAGTTTATGGACAGGGTTCGGGGACACAGATACGCAGTATTTT. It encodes CASSLWTGFGDTDTQYF.

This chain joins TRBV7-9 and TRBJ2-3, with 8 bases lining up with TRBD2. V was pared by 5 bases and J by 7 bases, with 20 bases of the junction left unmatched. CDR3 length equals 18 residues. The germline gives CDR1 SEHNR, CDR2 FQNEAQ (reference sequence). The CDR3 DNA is TGTGCCAGCAGCCTTTTCCGGACTAGCCGTGGGGGGTTGTATACGCAGTATTTT. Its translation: CASSLFRTSRGGLYTQYF.

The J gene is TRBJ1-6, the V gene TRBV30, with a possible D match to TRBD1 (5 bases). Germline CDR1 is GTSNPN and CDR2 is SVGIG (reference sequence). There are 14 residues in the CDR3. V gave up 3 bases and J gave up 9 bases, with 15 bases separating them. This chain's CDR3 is CAWRAGTGGSPLHF. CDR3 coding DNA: TGTGCCTGGAGGGCCGGGACCGGGGGTTCACCCCTCCACTTT. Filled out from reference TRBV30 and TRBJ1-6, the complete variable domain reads SQTIHQWPATLVQPVGSPLSLECTVEGTSNPNLYWYRQAAGRGLQLLFYSVGIGQISSEVPQNLSASRPQDRQFILSSKKLLLSDSGFYLCAWRAGTGGSPLHFGNGTRLTVT.

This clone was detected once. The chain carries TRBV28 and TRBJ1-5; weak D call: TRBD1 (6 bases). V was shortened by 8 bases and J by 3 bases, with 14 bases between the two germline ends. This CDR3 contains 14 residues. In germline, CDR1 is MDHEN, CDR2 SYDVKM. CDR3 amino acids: CASAQGLNNQPQHF. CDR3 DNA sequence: TGTGCCAGCGCACAGGGTCTGAACAATCAGCCCCAGCATTTT.

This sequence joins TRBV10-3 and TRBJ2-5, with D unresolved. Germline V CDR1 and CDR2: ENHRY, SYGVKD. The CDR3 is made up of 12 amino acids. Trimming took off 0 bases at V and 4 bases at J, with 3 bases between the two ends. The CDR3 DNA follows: TGTGCCATCAGTGAGTCGAGAGAGACCCAGTACTTC. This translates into CAISESRETQYF.

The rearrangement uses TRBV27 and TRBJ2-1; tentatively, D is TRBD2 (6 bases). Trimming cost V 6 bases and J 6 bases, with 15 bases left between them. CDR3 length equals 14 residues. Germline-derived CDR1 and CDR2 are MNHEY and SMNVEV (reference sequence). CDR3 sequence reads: CASRTGSISNEQFF. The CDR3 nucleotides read TGTGCCAGCAGGACCGGGAGCATTTCCAATGAGCAGTTCTTC.